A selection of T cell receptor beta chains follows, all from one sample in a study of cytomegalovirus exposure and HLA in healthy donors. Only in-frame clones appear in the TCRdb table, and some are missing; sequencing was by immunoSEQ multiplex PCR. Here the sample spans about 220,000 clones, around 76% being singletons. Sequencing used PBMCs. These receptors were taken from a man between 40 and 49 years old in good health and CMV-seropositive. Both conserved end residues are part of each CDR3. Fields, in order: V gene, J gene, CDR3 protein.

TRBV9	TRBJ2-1	CASGTFGTGGHEQFF
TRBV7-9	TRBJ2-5	CSSSLFLGGSGRGETQYF
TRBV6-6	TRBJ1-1	CASSSSDRAGTKAFF
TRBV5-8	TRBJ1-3	CASSIWTGFSGNTIYF
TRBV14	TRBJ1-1	CASSLPGQGIAEAFF
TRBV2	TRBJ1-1	CASSEDRAGLGTEAFF
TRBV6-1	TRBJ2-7	CASSEILTSSYEQYF
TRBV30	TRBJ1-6	CAWSTQMNSPLHF
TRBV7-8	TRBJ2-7	CASSSLGRGLTYEQYF
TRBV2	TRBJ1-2	CASTDTANYGYTF
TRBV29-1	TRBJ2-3	CSVQSTDTQYF
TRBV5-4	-	CASSFFRDYEQYF
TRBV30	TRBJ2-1	CAWSAWSGRGNEQFF
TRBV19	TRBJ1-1	CASSSTTMGQGTEAFF
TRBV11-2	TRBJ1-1	CASSLETGGGTEAFF
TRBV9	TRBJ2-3	CASSESLTDTQYF
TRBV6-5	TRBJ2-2	CASGFSGNTGELFF
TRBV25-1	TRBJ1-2	CASSSPAGRRYGYTF
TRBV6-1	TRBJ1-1	CASRSGSVTEAFF
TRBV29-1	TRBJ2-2	CSVRTSAGELFF